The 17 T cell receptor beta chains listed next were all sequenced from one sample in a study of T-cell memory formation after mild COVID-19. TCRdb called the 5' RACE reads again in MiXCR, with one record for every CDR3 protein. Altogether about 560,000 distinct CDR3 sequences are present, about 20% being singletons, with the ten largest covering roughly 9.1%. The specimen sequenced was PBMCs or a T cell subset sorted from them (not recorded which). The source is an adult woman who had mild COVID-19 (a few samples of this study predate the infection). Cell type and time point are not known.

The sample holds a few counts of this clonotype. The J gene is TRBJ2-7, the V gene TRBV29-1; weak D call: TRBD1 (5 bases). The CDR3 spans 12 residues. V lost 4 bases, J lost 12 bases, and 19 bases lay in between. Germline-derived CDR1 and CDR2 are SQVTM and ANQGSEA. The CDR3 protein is CSVAWQGKDRYF. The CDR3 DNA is TGCAGCGTTGCCTGGCAGGGAAAGGATCGGTACTTC.

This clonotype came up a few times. CDR3 bases: TGTGCCAGCAGCCCACCCAGCCTCCAGGGAGAGGGCTACACCTTC. Amino acid sequence: CASSPPSLQGEGYTF. V and J are TRBV9 and TRBJ1-2; possibly TRBD1 for D (5 bases). Germline V gives CDR1 SGDLS, CDR2 YYNGEE. Trimming removed 4 bases at V and 8 bases at J, with 21 bases between. CDR3 length: 15 residues.

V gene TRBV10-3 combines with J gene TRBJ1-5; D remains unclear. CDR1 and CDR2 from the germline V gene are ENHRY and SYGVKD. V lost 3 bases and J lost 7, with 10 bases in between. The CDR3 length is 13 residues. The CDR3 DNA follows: TGTGCCATCAGTGACCCGGGTAGGCAGCCCCAGCATTTT. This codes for CAISDPGRQPQHF.

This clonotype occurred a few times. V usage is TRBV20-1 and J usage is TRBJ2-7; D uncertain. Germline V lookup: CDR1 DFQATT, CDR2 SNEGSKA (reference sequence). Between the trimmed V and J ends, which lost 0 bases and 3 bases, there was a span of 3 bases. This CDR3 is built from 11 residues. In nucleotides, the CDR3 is TGCAGTGCTAGAGAAGGCTACGAGCAGTACTTC. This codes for CSAREGYEQYF.

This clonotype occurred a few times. For the CDR3, the DNA is TGCAGCGTTGAAGGGTGGGATACGCAGTATTTT. Protein product: CSVEGWDTQYF. The gene calls are TRBV29-1 and TRBJ2-3; D not certain. V was shortened by 1 base and J by 6 bases, with 5 bases between the two germline ends. CDR1 is SQVTM, CDR2 ANQGSEA, per germline. CDR3 length: 11 residues.

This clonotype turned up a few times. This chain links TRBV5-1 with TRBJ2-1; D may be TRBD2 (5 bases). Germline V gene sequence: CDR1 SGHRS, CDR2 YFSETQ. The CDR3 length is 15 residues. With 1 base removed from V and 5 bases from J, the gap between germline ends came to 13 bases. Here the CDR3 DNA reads TGCGCCAGCAGCTTGAAACTAGTCGGGCACAATGAGCAGTTCTTC. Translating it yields CASSLKLVGHNEQFF.

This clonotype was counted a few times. The CDR3 protein is CASRSRPLPSDTQYF. In DNA, the CDR3 is TGTGCCAGCAGATCTAGACCACTCCCCTCCGATACGCAGTATTTT. The gene calls are TRBV6-1 and TRBJ2-3; D call uncertain. CDR3 length: 15 amino acids. V lost 6 bases and J 6 bases, leaving 19 bases between the germline ends. Per the germline V gene, CDR1 is MNHNS and CDR2 is SASEGT.

CDR3 residues: CATSRVINTGELFF. CDR3 in DNA: TGTGCCACCAGCAGAGTAATTAACACCGGGGAGCTGTTTTTT. This chain connects TRBV15 to TRBJ2-2; D uncertain. The V and J ends lost 1 base and 2 bases respectively, with 5 bases between them. The CDR3 consists of 14 residues. Germline V gives CDR1 LNHNV, CDR2 YYDKDF (reference sequence).

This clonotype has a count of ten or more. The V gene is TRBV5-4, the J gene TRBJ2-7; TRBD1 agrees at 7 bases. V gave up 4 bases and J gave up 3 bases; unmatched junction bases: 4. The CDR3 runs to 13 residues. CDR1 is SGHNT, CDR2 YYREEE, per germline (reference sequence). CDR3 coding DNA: TGTGCCAGCAGCATGGGACAGCTCTACGAGCAGTACTTC. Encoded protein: CASSMGQLYEQYF.

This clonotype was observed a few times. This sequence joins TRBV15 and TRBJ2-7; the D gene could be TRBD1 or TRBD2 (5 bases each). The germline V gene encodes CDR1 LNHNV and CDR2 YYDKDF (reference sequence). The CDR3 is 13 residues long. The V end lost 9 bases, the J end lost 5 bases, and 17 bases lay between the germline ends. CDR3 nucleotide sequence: TGTGCCACTTCTCGGGACCGACGCGACGAGCAGTACTTC. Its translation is CATSRDRRDEQYF.

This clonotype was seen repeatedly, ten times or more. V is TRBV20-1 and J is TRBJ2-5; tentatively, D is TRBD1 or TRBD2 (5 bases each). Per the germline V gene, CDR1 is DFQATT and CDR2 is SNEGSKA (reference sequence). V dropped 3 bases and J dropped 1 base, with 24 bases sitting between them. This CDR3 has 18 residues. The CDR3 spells CSARGTGLTGTFQETQYF. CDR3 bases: TGCAGTGCTAGGGGGACGGGGCTCACCGGGACGTTCCAAGAGACCCAGTACTTC.

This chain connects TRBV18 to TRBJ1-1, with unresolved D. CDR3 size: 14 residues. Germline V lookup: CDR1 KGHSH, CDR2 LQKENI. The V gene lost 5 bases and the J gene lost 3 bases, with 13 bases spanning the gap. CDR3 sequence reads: CASSWARTDTEAFF. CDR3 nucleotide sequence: TGTGCCAGCTCATGGGCCCGCACGGACACTGAAGCTTTCTTT. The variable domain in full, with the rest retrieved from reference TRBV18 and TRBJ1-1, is NAGVMQNPRHLVRRRGQEARLRCSPMKGHSHVYWYRQLPEEGLKFMVYLQKENIIDESGMPKERFSAEFPKEGPSILRIQQVVRGDSAAYFCASSWARTDTEAFFGQGTRLTVV.

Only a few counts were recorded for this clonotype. The CDR3 region has the DNA TGCGCCAGCAGCTTGGAGTCCGAATACACCGGGGAGCTGTTTTTT. Translated: CASSLESEYTGELFF. The rearrangement joins TRBV5-1 to TRBJ2-2; D unresolved. Per the germline V gene, CDR1 is SGHRS and CDR2 is YFSETQ. This CDR3 has 15 amino acids. With 0 bases removed from V and 3 bases from J, the gap between germline ends came to 9 bases.

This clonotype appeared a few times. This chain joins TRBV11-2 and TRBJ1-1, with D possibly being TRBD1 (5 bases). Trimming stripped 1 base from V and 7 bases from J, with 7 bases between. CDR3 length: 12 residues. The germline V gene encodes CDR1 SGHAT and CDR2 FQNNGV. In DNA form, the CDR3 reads TGTGCCAGCAGCTTAGTCCAGGGTGAAGCTTTCTTT. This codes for CASSLVQGEAFF.

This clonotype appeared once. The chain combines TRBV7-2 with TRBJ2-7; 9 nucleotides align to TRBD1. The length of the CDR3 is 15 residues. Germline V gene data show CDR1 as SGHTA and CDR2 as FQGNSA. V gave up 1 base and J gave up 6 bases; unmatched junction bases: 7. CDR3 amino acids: CASSLEGQGMGEQYF. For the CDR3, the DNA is TGTGCCAGCAGCTTAGAAGGACAGGGGATGGGCGAGCAGTACTTC.

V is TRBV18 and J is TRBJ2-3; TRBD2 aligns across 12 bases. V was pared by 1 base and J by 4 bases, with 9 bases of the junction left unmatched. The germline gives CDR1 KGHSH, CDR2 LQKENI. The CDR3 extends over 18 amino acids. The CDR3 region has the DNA TGTGCCAGCTCACCACGAAACGGACTAGCGGGGTTGTCAGATACGCAGTATTTT. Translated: CASSPRNGLAGLSDTQYF. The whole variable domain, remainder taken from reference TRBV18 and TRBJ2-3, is NAGVMQNPRHLVRRRGQEARLRCSPMKGHSHVYWYRQLPEEGLKFMVYLQKENIIDESGMPKERFSAEFPKEGPSILRIQQVVRGDSAAYFCASSPRNGLAGLSDTQYFGPGTRLTVL.

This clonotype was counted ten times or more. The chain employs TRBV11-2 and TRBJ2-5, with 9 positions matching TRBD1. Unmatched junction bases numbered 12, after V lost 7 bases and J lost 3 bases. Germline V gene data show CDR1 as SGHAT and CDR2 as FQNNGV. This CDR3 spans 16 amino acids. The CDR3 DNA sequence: TGTGCCAGCAACCACCAGCAGGGGACAGGGAAAGAGACCCAGTACTTC. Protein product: CASNHQQGTGKETQYF. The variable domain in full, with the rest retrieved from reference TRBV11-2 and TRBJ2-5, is EAGVAQSPRYKIIEKRQSVAFWCNPISGHATLYWYQQILGQGPKLLIQFQNNGVVDDSQLPKDRFSAERLKGVDSTLKIQPAKLEDSAVYLCASNHQQGTGKETQYFGPGTRLLVL.